This note documents a single T cell receptor beta chain sequence. This clone was counted once. This clone's antigen is unknown. Qualities for individual bases were not recorded, and no much larger clone is one base off. V and J lose 8 bases and 2 bases, and a span of 12 bases separates them. The CDR3 starts with the cysteine, ends with the phenylalanine, and has 14 residues. Here the CDR3 DNA is all that survives: 42 bases in frame from base 1. CDR1 is given as LNHDA and CDR2 as SQIVND, both from the germline V gene (reference sequence). The sample originates from a study of shared clonotypes between healthy human individuals (dated by TCRdb to 2019 to 2021). Regarding the research as a whole: The cohort comprised a couple of women and a few men aged 18 to 49 years. Per donor, three plates each were used for CD4 naive and CD4 memory, two for CD8 naive, and one for CD8 memory. To estimate repertoire size and how much clonotype sharing occurs between individuals, the study deeply sequenced the blood TCR repertoires of a handful of healthy adults. Libraries were prepared and TCR repertoires were sequenced by different laboratories using diverse techniques, in order to increase sequencing depth and limit assay-specific biases. Per donor, leukapheresis produced somewhere between about 0.9 and 9 billion PBMCs.

Study-wide conclusions, independent of this receptor: Pairwise subsampling indicated that sequencing depth was expected to affect the degree of clonotype sharing among donors. Even with the large sequencing depth, rarefaction of the sorted-subset datasets indicated that sequencing was incomplete. Because the study included only a small number of donors, the genetic and exposure-history diversity represented was limited. Clonotypes shared by all four sorted-subset donors showed higher generation probabilities than non-shared clonotypes. Sampling was limited to blood, and TCR repertoires in tissue likely differ from TCR repertoires in blood. Naive subsets generally had larger estimated clonotype richness than memory subsets. Sharing across a few donors was observed for approximately 5% of naive CD4, 3% to 3.5% of naive CD8, over 2% of memory CD4, and about 0.4% of memory CD8 clonotypes.

TCR CDR3 regions were amplified from genomic DNA by multiplex PCR using the deep immunoSEQ assay. Extracted genomic DNA from each cell subset was distributed evenly across all wells of several immunoSEQ 96-well plates, and each plate was treated as a replicate. For sorted subsets, approximately 210 ng genomic DNA, equal to 30,000 or so T cell genomes, was loaded into each replicate PCR. Purified libraries were quantified with a Qubit 3.0 fluorometer, sized on a Bioanalyzer 2100, and re-quantified with the KAPA Library Quantification kit. A separate single-read 150-cycle Illumina NextSeq 550 flow cell was used to sequence each immunoSEQ 96-well plate. The original pipeline was this. Because only junctional sequences without quality scores were contained in the immunoSEQ output, filtering matching that applied to full-length reads could not be performed. To assign V/J genes and CDR3, sequences were annotated using PyIR, a Python wrapper for IgBLAST v1.9, with IMGT germline references. Reads were filtered out if the reads had weak V/J assignments (E-value above 1e-6), no CDR3, stop codons, out-of-frame junctions, or ambiguous translated residues. V3J clonotypes were defined as sequences sharing the same inferred V gene, J gene, and CDR3 amino acid sequence. Percentage overlap between repertoires was computed as shared unique clonotypes divided by the size of the smaller repertoire. RTK rarefaction, the Chao1 estimator, and Recon v2.1 estimates of unobserved clonotypes were used to assess repertoire richness. Generation probabilities were computed with OLGA for all TCRbeta clonotypes obtained by the gDNA method from several donors. Held by TCRdb, this immuneACCESS table contains in-frame sequences only and omits some clones. Under half of the omission traces to an unresolved V gene where checked; the cause of the rest is unknown. V and J calls and clone size are copied from that table; D and trimming were computed from the DNA. Within this sample are about 2.4 million clones, with 93% of them counted one time only. The ten biggest clones cover roughly 0.39% of the sample.

Donors were healthy HIV-negative adults with no recently reported acute infections or vaccinations. All donors were Caucasian adults living in Nashville, Tennessee, USA. CD4+ T cells were enriched by magnetic negative selection, after which naive cells were positively selected on CD45RA and the negative fraction was taken as the memory subset. After blood collection by leukapheresis, PBMCs were isolated using Ficoll-Histopaque density gradient centrifugation and then cryopreserved in the vapor phase of liquid nitrogen. Purity and quantity of every magnetically sorted T cell population were checked by analytical flow cytometry. Each sorted fraction had its genomic DNA isolated and then quantified by UV absorbance on a Nanodrop 2000c.

The chain joins TRBV19 to TRBJ2-2; the D segment is perhaps TRBD1 or TRBD2, each sharing 5 matched bases. The sample comprised naive CD4+ T cells from PBMCs. The sample's cell subset or site label, decoded: CD45RA+ positively selected. The TCR was taken from a man between 18 and 35 years old in good health. Some clones in this sample may be carry-over from other donors' samples. Here is the DNA: TGTGCCAGTGATGGGACGCGCAACACCGGGGAGCTGTTTTTT. It codes for CASDGTRNTGELFF.